This T cell receptor beta chain came from a study of T cells in Graves' hyperthyroidism and ophthalmopathy. As for the study in general: Sampling of peripheral blood happened at initial diagnosis, prior to any treatment. Whole-study results and caveats: Peripheral blood also featured most of the thyroid clonotypes expanded above 0.001.

Comment on this clonotype: No antigen is known for it.

Amplification of TCR beta CDR3 regions was performed using RNA transcripts as template. The HTBI primer set drove a first-round RT-PCR of the TCR CDR3. TCRdb independently ran MiXCR on the multiplex PCR reads; one entry per CDR3 protein. The sample yields approximately 520,000 distinct CDR3 sequences, roughly 24% seen once. Each diagnosis was grounded in clinical symptoms, serum thyroxine and TRAb, thyroid ultrasound, and orbital computed tomography. Extraction of PBMCs used roughly 10 ml of fresh peripheral blood. Trimming cost V 6 bases and J 2 bases, with 10 bases left between them. The CDR3 runs 13 residues. Germline lookup yields CDR1 MNHEY and CDR2 SMNVEV (reference sequence).

The sequence was collected from a woman aged 30 to 39 with Graves' ophthalmopathy. The specimen was blood. This rearrangement joins TRBV27 to TRBJ2-5; D unresolved. This CDR3 reads CASRGWQQETQYF. CDR3 coding DNA: TGTGCCAGCAGGGGGTGGCAGCAAGAGACCCAGTACTTC.